The 14 T cell receptor beta chains in this list originate from one sample, sequenced in a study of cytomegalovirus exposure and HLA in healthy donors. 60 Vbeta and 13 Jbeta primers were used in PCR. Sequenced by immunoSEQ multiplex PCR; TCRdb stores in-frame clones only, minus some. The sample table sets out approximately 140,000 clones. Sequenced: PBMCs. The receptor source for this set is a woman under 30 in good health and CMV-seronegative.

The genes are TRBV18 and TRBJ2-5, with 12 bases identical to TRBD2. The DNA end favors TRBJ2-7, so the J call may be wrong. Germline-derived CDR1 and CDR2 are KGHSH and LQKENI. The CDR3 extends over 16 amino acids. The CDR3 here is CASSPSRTSGEGEQYF. The DNA of the CDR3 is TGTGCCAGCTCACCCTCCCGGACTAGCGGGGAGGGCGAGCAGTACTTC.

The chain combines TRBV6-4 with TRBJ2-1; D is possibly TRBD2 (5 bases). V was shortened by 5 bases and J by 9 bases, with 17 bases between the two germline ends. Germline V gene sequence: CDR1 MRHNA, CDR2 SNTAGT. The CDR3 length is 14 residues. CDR3 coding DNA: TGTGCCAGCAGTATGAGGGAAGAGATCGTTGAGCAGTTCTTC. Its translation is CASSMREEIVEQFF.

This chain uses TRBV30 with TRBJ1-2; 8 bases map to TRBD1. The CDR3 consists of 15 residues. CDR1 GTSNPN and CDR2 SVGIG come from the germline V gene (reference sequence). V lost 4 bases, J lost 1 base, and 8 bases stayed unmatched. The CDR3: CAWTQDRDGNYGYTF. As DNA, the CDR3 is TGTGCCTGGACCCAGGACAGGGACGGTAACTATGGCTACACCTTC.

The chain couples TRBV19 to TRBJ2-1, with D possibly TRBD2 on 5 matching bases. The V gene lost 1 base and the J gene lost 7 bases, with 20 bases spanning the gap. In germline, CDR1 is LNHDA, CDR2 SQIVND (reference sequence). This CDR3 is 17 amino acids long. The chain's CDR3 is CASSIGFGGWARNEQFF. The DNA for the CDR3 is TGTGCCAGTAGTATAGGGTTTGGCGGGTGGGCTAGGAATGAGCAGTTCTTC.

V is TRBV16 and J is TRBJ2-3, with TRBD2 matching over 10 bases. V lost 4 bases, J lost 6 bases, and 10 bases stayed unmatched. The CDR3 is 16 amino acids. The V gene's germline CDR1 is KGHSY and CDR2 FQNENV. Here the CDR3 reads CASSPTSSGSGDTQYF. The CDR3 DNA reads TGTGCCAGCAGCCCTACTTCTAGCGGGAGTGGTGATACGCAGTATTTT.

CDR3 residues: CASRRTSGSTDTQYF. The CDR3 DNA follows: TGTGCCAGCAGGAGGACTAGCGGGAGCACAGATACGCAGTATTTT. The chain is built from TRBV6-5 and TRBJ2-3, with 11 positions matching TRBD2. This CDR3 spans 15 amino acids. The germline CDR1 and CDR2 sequences are MNHEY and SVGAGI. V was clipped by 6 bases and J by 0 bases; unmatched bases: 2.

The rearrangement uses TRBV15 and TRBJ1-2; TRBD1 matches 7 bases. CDR1 and CDR2 (germline): LNHNV, YYDKDF (reference sequence). V lost 4 bases and J lost 7; bases outside the gene matches: 12. The CDR3 contains 15 residues. The CDR3 is CATSIGGQPASGYTF. In nucleotides, the CDR3 is TGTGCCACCAGCATTGGGGGACAGCCGGCTTCTGGCTACACCTTC.

V usage is TRBV5-4 and J usage is TRBJ2-5; weak D call: TRBD1 (6 bases). V was clipped by 4 bases and J by 5 bases, with 21 bases between them. The CDR3 contains 16 residues. Looked up from germline, CDR1 is SGHNT and CDR2 is YYREEE (reference sequence). The CDR3 DNA reads TGTGCCAGCAGCCAAACAGGGACGTGGAGAACGGAGACCCAGTACTTC. Its protein is CASSQTGTWRTETQYF.

A note on this clone: A read error may produce the germline difference seen at one junction end. This sequence joins TRBV5-1 and TRBJ1-3, with a tentative D call TRBD1 (6 bases). CDR1 is SGHRS, CDR2 YFSETQ, per germline. The CDR3 spans 16 residues. CDR3 residues: CASSVQSGVSGNAIYF. CDR3 in DNA: TGCGCCAGCAGCGTACAGTCAGGGGTCTCTGGAAACGCCATATATTTT.

The V and J genes are TRBV2 and TRBJ1-1; possibly TRBD1 for D (6 bases). The V gene lost 8 bases and the J gene lost 11 bases, with 15 bases spanning the gap. This CDR3 contains 11 residues. Germline V gene data show CDR1 as SNHLY and CDR2 as FYNNEI. The CDR3 coding sequence is TGTGCCAGCGAGGGAGGGGGGCCCGCTTTCTTT. This sequence encodes CASEGGGPAFF.

This chain joins TRBV6-5 and TRBJ2-5; D is possibly TRBD2 (6 bases). The CDR3 runs 16 residues. The V end was cut by 1 base, the J end by 0 bases, with 12 bases between. CDR1 is MNHEY, CDR2 SVGAGI, per germline. The chain's CDR3 is CASSYWGGGDQETQYF. CDR3 nucleotides: TGTGCCAGCAGTTACTGGGGTGGCGGGGACCAAGAGACCCAGTACTTC.

The CDR3 here is CASSQPTGLGYGYTF. Here the CDR3 DNA reads TGTGCCAGCAGCCAACCGACAGGGCTGGGCTATGGCTACACCTTC. V gene TRBV4-2 combines with J gene TRBJ1-2; TRBD1 aligns across 7 bases. V shed 2 bases, J shed 4 bases, and the junction held 7 bases outside the gene matches. Germline V lookup: CDR1 LGHNA, CDR2 YNFKEQ. There are 15 residues in the CDR3.

The chain joins TRBV7-3 to TRBJ2-5; no firm D call. Deletions cut 5 bases from V and 2 bases from J, with 9 bases between. Germline CDR1 reads SGHTA; CDR2 reads FQGTGA. The CDR3 contains 13 residues. The CDR3 loop reads CASSPPGQETQYF. Here the CDR3 DNA reads TGTGCCAGCAGCCCCCCGGGTCAAGAGACCCAGTACTTC.

The V call is TRBV19, the J call TRBJ1-4; TRBD1 agrees at 7 bases. Germline V CDR1 and CDR2: LNHDA, SQIVND (reference sequence). The CDR3 has 16 residues. V trimming: 9 bases; J trimming: 8 bases; junction bases outside the gene matches: 18. CDR3 region: CASRHLRQGAGEKLFF. CDR3 nucleotides: TGTGCCAGCCGACATTTACGACAGGGTGCAGGAGAAAAACTGTTTTTT.